What follows are 11 T cell receptor beta chains derived from one specimen sequenced in a study of beta chain features in type 1 diabetes. The whole isolated RNA underwent reverse transcription, so sequencing captured expressed TCRB transcripts. Here immunoSEQ multiplex PCR was the method, and the copy in TCRdb shows in-frame clones only, minus some. Of a few hundred thousand clones in the sample, approximately 15% were seen once. Material for sequencing was naive CD4+ T cells from blood. The receptor set was obtained from a man aged 25 to 45 in good health.

This clone was detected only a few times. The chain couples TRBV18 to TRBJ2-3; no definite D call. The germline V gene has CDR1 KGHSH and CDR2 LQKENI. The germline V and J ends were trimmed by 3 bases and 4 bases, with 11 bases remaining between them. The CDR3 is made up of 14 amino acids. The CDR3 region is CASSPDLGADTQYF. The CDR3 nucleotides are TGTGCCAGCTCACCCGATCTAGGCGCAGATACGCAGTATTTT.

This clone was found a few times. The chain is built from TRBV11-2 and TRBJ1-5; D remains ambiguous. The germline V and J ends were trimmed by 8 bases and 4 bases, with 12 bases remaining between them. The length of the CDR3 is 13 residues. Per the germline V gene, CDR1 is SGHAT and CDR2 is FQNNGV. CDR3 residues: CASAPGPNQPQHF. The CDR3 DNA sequence: TGTGCCAGCGCTCCCGGACCTAATCAGCCCCAGCATTTT. Full variable domain (remainder filled in from reference TRBV11-2 and TRBJ1-5): EAGVAQSPRYKIIEKRQSVAFWCNPISGHATLYWYQQILGQGPKLLIQFQNNGVVDDSQLPKDRFSAERLKGVDSTLKIQPAKLEDSAVYLCASAPGPNQPQHFGDGTRLSIL.

There are a few counts of this clone. The rearrangement links TRBV10-3 to TRBJ2-7; TRBD1 matches 7 bases. With 8 bases clipped from V and 0 bases from J, the junction kept 10 bases outside the gene matches. This CDR3 has 15 amino acids. Germline V gene data show CDR1 as ENHRY and CDR2 as SYGVKD. The CDR3 region has the DNA TGTGCCATCCCATCGAGGGGGACAGTCTCCTACGAGCAGTACGTC. Amino acid sequence: CAIPSRGTVSYEQYV.

This clone was counted only a few times. This chain joins TRBV10-3 and TRBJ2-7, with TRBD1 matching 8 bases. Germline CDR1 ENHRY, CDR2 SYGVKD. The CDR3 is made up of 14 amino acids. J lost 5 bases, V lost 10 bases, and 13 bases had no gene match. The CDR3 region has the DNA TGTGCCACACGATCGACAGGGGTGAATGACGAGCAGTACTTC. This sequence encodes CATRSTGVNDEQYF.

This clone was detected a few times. The rearrangement joins TRBV29-1 to TRBJ2-1; no firm D call. Germline values: CDR1 SQVTM, CDR2 ANQGSEA. V shed 7 bases and J shed 9 bases, with 19 bases lying between them. The CDR3 covers 13 residues. CDR3 nucleotides: TGCAGCGCATTATTACCTATGGGTATTGAGCAGTTCTTC. This encodes CSALLPMGIEQFF.

The chain uses TRBV7-2 and TRBJ2-1; a weak D match, TRBD1 (6 bases). This CDR3 spans 16 amino acids. V dropped 5 bases and J dropped 0 bases, with 14 bases sitting between them. Germline assignment: CDR1 SGHTA and CDR2 FQGNSA. The CDR3: CASSPPGATSYNEQFF. The CDR3 DNA is TGTGCCAGCAGCCCCCCAGGGGCGACCTCCTACAATGAGCAGTTCTTC.

This clone came up a few times. V usage is TRBV4-1 and J usage is TRBJ2-3; tentatively, D is TRBD2 (6 bases). The CDR3 spans 15 residues. The germline V and J ends were trimmed by 1 base and 3 bases, with 11 bases remaining between them. The germline CDR1 and CDR2 sequences are MGHRA and YSYEKL. CDR3 sequence (DNA): TGCGCCAGCAGCCAAGTGTGGGGGGAGACAGATACGCAGTATTTT. Residues: CASSQVWGETDTQYF.

This clone was observed a few times. The chain links TRBV13 to TRBJ2-1; no clear D gene. V lost 2 bases and J 9 bases, leaving 5 bases between the germline ends. CDR1 and CDR2 from the germline V gene are PRHDT and FYEKMQ (reference sequence). The CDR3 is 11 residues long. CDR3 sequence: CASSLNREQFF. The DNA for the CDR3 is TGTGCCAGCAGCTTAAACCGTGAGCAGTTCTTC.

This clone showed up just a few times. V is TRBV7-9 and J is TRBJ1-1; D possibly corresponds to TRBD1 (5 bases). Germline V gene data show CDR1 as SEHNR and CDR2 as FQNEAQ (reference sequence). CDR3 size: 14 residues. With 2 bases removed from V and 3 bases from J, the gap between germline ends came to 10 bases. DNA of the CDR3: TGTGCCAGCAGCTTAACTCGACAGCACACTGAAGCTTTCTTT. Protein sequence: CASSLTRQHTEAFF. The entire variable domain, with the rest obtained from reference TRBV7-9 and TRBJ1-1, is as follows: DTGVSQNPRHKITKRGQNVTFRCDPISEHNRLYWYRQTLGQGPEFLTYFQNEAQLEKSRLLSDRFSAERPKGSFSTLEIQRTEQGDSAMYLCASSLTRQHTEAFFGQGTRLTVV.

The V gene is TRBV9, the J gene TRBJ2-5; tentative D call: TRBD1 (5 bases). The CDR3 runs 14 residues. Germline CDR1 reads SGDLS; CDR2 reads YYNGEE. The V end was cut by 6 bases, the J end by 2 bases, with 14 bases between. The CDR3 loop reads CASNGHMGQETQYF. The DNA of the CDR3 is TGTGCCAGCAACGGACATATGGGGCAAGAGACCCAGTACTTC.

This clone has more than one count but fewer than ten. The chain employs TRBV25-1 and TRBJ1-3; D may be TRBD1 (5 bases). Between the trimmed V and J ends, which lost 8 bases and 3 bases, there was a span of 20 bases. This CDR3 region has 16 residues. Germline V gene data show CDR1 as MGHDK and CDR2 as SYGVNS. This CDR3 reads CASEEGEGMVGNTIYF. The CDR3 region has the DNA TGTGCCAGCGAGGAGGGAGAGGGGATGGTTGGAAACACCATATATTTT.